The rows below give T cell receptor beta chains drawn from one sample of a study of cytomegalovirus exposure and HLA in healthy donors. Clones were sequenced by immunoSEQ multiplex PCR, and TCRdb holds only the in-frame ones, with some missing. The data contain about 210,000 clones, 75% to 90% of them singletons. Sample: PBMCs. The receptors stem from a woman in her twenties or thirties in good health and CMV-seronegative. Both conserved end residues are part of each CDR3. A D gene is named only where the DNA matches it firmly. Expanded clones are given a class, and other clones once, few, many or no size at all.

CDR3aa	CDR3nt	d_gene	len	v_gene	j_gene	abundance
CASTETQTGHGYTF	TGTGCCAGCACCGAAACCCAGACAGGCCATGGCTACACCTTC	-	14	TRBV6-1	TRBJ1-2	once
CASSSLLLEGNQPQHF	TGTGCCAGCAGCTCTCTTCTATTAGAGGGCAATCAGCCCCAGCATTTT	-	16	TRBV7-2	TRBJ1-5	-
CASKKGVCIPPYQPQHF	TGTGCCAGCAAAAAAGGGGTTTGTATCCCGCCCTATCAGCCCCAGCATTTT	-	17	TRBV27	TRBJ1-5	-
CTIKGAGEQYF	TGCACCATCAAAGGGGCAGGAGAGCAGTACTTC	-	11	TRBV20-1	TRBJ2-7	-
CASRDRVKGANVLTF	TGTGCCTCCCGGGACAGGGTTAAAGGGGCCAACGTCCTGACTTTC	TRBD1	15	TRBV30	TRBJ2-6	-
CASSEAGQSTDTQYF	TGCGCCAGCAGTGAAGCGGGGCAAAGCACAGATACGCAGTATTTT	TRBD2	15	TRBV10-1	TRBJ2-3	few
CASSPGLAAGDEQFF	TGTGCCAGCAGCCCGGGACTAGCGGCCGGGGATGAGCAGTTCTTC	TRBD2	15	TRBV7-2	TRBJ2-1	-
CASSLSAGLNTGELFF	TGCGCCAGCAGCTTGTCGGCAGGACTGAACACCGGGGAGCTGTTTTTT	-	16	TRBV5-1	TRBJ2-2	-
CASSSGQPGDEQFF	TGCGCCAGCAGCTCGGGACAGCCGGGTGATGAGCAGTTCTTC	TRBD1	14	TRBV5-1	TRBJ2-1	-
CSVDRDNLQYF	TGCAGCGTTGATCGGGACAACCTTCAGTACTTC	-	11	TRBV29-1	TRBJ2-4	-
CASSYRGSRNTIYF	TGTGCCAGCAGTTACAGGGGTTCCAGAAACACCATATATTTT	-	14	TRBV6-5	TRBJ1-3	-
CASRPGHFSGNTIYF	TGTGCCAGCAGACCGGGACACTTCTCTGGAAACACCATATATTTT	-	15	TRBV6-1	TRBJ1-3	-
CASSPSAASLTGELFF	TGTGCCAGCAGCCCCTCGGCGGCTAGTCTAACCGGGGAGCTGTTTTTT	-	16	TRBV9	TRBJ2-2	-
CSVVGRQGSGNTIYF	TGCAGCGTTGTAGGAAGGCAGGGGTCTGGAAACACCATATATTTT	-	15	TRBV29-1	TRBJ1-3	-
CASSFSGPAYEQYF	TGCGCCAGCAGCTTTAGCGGGCCTGCCTACGAGCAGTACTTC	TRBD2	14	TRBV5-1	TRBJ2-7	-
CASSLSTGGWNTIYF	TGCGCCAGCAGCCTATCGACAGGGGGATGGAACACCATATATTTT	TRBD1	15	TRBV4-1	TRBJ1-3	-
CASSFGPNAYEQYF	TGTGCCAGCAGCTTTGGCCCGAACGCCTACGAGCAGTACTTC	-	14	TRBV5-5	TRBJ2-7	-
CASGLLTEAFF	TGTGCCAGCGGCCTGCTCACTGAAGCTTTCTTT	-	11	TRBV2	TRBJ1-1	-